One and the same sample provided the 18 T cell receptor beta chains below, sequenced in a study of metastatic and nonmetastatic thyroid tumors (dated by TCRdb to about 2020). Library preparation used PCR. The instrument was an Illumina HiSeq 4000. TCRdb redid the processing of the public reads, applying fastp at Q25 and MiXCR, and retained in-frame beta chains. In all, the sample holds fewer than 70,000 clones, and under 30% of those were seen once. The ten largest make up around 15% of the sample. No treatment had been received by any patient before thyroid surgery. Sequenced: blood. These receptors were taken from a female donor with papillary thyroid cancer or a benign thyroid nodule (not recorded which). Some clones in this sample may be carry-over from other donors' samples.

This clone has only a few counts. The V and J genes are TRBV27 and TRBJ2-3; D not certain. The length of the CDR3 is 17 residues. Between the trimmed V and J ends, which lost 2 bases and 7 bases, there was a span of 22 bases. Germline V gene data show CDR1 as MNHEY and CDR2 as SMNVEV (reference sequence). This CDR3 reads CASSLEFGVGLGNTQYF. The CDR3 coding sequence is TGTGCCAGCAGTTTAGAGTTTGGCGTAGGGCTGGGAAATACGCAGTATTTT.

This clone was observed a handful of times. The chain couples TRBV27 to TRBJ1-2; a possible D gene is TRBD1 (6 bases). Germline V CDR1 and CDR2: MNHEY, SMNVEV (reference sequence). This CDR3 has 12 residues. The V end was cut by 5 bases, the J end by 7 bases, with 11 bases between. For the CDR3, the DNA is TGTGCCAGCAGTAAACAGGGAAGTGGCTACACCTTC. Translating gives CASSKQGSGYTF.

This chain connects TRBV2 to TRBJ1-2; D gene unclear. The germline V and J ends were trimmed by 2 bases and 4 bases, with 11 bases remaining between them. This CDR3 is 14 amino acids long. Germline values: CDR1 SNHLY, CDR2 FYNNEI. The CDR3 sequence is CASSEPQAPYGYTF. The CDR3 region has the DNA TGTGCCAGCAGTGAACCTCAGGCCCCCTATGGCTACACCTTC. Using reference TRBV2 and TRBJ1-2 for the parts outside the CDR3, the full variable domain is EPEVTQTPSHQVTQMGQEVILRCVPISNHLYFYWYRQILGQKVEFLVSFYNNEISEKSEIFDDQFSVERPDGSNFTLKIRSTKLEDSAMYFCASSEPQAPYGYTFGSGTRLTVV.

The J gene is TRBJ2-2, the V gene TRBV11-1; D unresolved. CDR3 length: 16 residues. The germline CDR1 and CDR2 sequences are SGHAT and FQDESV (reference sequence). V lost 2 bases to trimming and J lost 1 base, with 11 bases between them. The CDR3 spells CASSLILTMNTGELFF. The CDR3 DNA reads TGTGCCAGCAGCTTAATCCTGACGATGAACACCGGGGAGCTGTTTTTT.

This chain connects TRBV20-1 to TRBJ2-7; D unresolved. Germline V gene sequence: CDR1 DFQATT, CDR2 SNEGSKA (reference sequence). V was cut by 1 base and J by 2 bases, with 12 bases left in between. CDR3 length equals 14 residues. The CDR3 DNA follows: TGCAGTGCTAGAGCCAGGCTAGAAGCCTACGAGCAGTACTTC. Encoded protein: CSARARLEAYEQYF.

This clone was detected a few times. This chain uses TRBV12-3 or TRBV12-4 with TRBJ1-3; perhaps TRBD1 as D (6 bases). The V gene lost 6 bases and the J gene lost 1 base, with 16 bases spanning the gap. The CDR3 length is 16 residues. The CDR3 protein is CASRPAGGSSGNTIYF. CDR3 sequence (DNA): TGTGCCAGCAGGCCCGCGGGGGGCTCGTCTGGAAACACCATATATTTT.

This chain connects TRBV28 to TRBJ1-6; 9 positions agree with TRBD1. From germline, CDR1 is MDHEN and CDR2 SYDVKM. The CDR3 has 14 amino acids. V was pared by 3 bases and J by 9 bases, with 3 bases of the junction left unmatched. The CDR3 loop reads CASSLGQGISPLHF. The CDR3 nucleotides are TGTGCCAGCAGTTTGGGACAGGGAATTTCACCCCTCCACTTT.

This clone was observed a single time. The chain uses TRBV20-1 and TRBJ2-2; perhaps TRBD1 as D (6 bases). Trimming took 1 base from V and 3 from J, leaving 9 bases between them. Germline CDR1 and CDR2: DFQATT and SNEGSKA (reference sequence). CDR3 size: 14 residues. The CDR3 DNA sequence: TGCAGTGCTAGAGGCGAGGGGGACACCGGGGAGCTGTTTTTT. Translating it yields CSARGEGDTGELFF.

This clone was found a few times. The chain carries TRBV6-1 and TRBJ2-3, with 8 bases matching TRBD2. The CDR3 consists of 15 residues. The ends lost 4 bases at V and 4 bases at J; junction bases unmatched: 7. CDR1 and CDR2 from the germline V gene are MNHNS and SASEGT. The CDR3 DNA reads TGTGCCAGCAGTGCCCGGGGGGGCGGTTCAGATACGCAGTATTTT. It codes for CASSARGGGSDTQYF.

The chain joins TRBV15 to TRBJ1-1; 8 nucleotides agree with TRBD1. Germline assignment: CDR1 LNHNV and CDR2 YYDKDF (reference sequence). This CDR3 spans 17 amino acids. V lost 3 bases to trimming and J lost 3 bases; unmatched junction nucleotides: 12. CDR3: CATSRQPRTGWDTEAFF. The CDR3 DNA follows: TGTGCCACCAGCAGGCAACCACGGACAGGGTGGGACACTGAAGCTTTCTTT.

This clone was seen only a few times. The chain recombines TRBV6-5 with TRBJ1-1, with D maybe TRBD1 (5 bases). Trimming took 0 bases from V and 7 from J, leaving 12 bases between them. The CDR3 is 14 residues long. Germline V gene lookup returns CDR1 MNHEY and CDR2 SVGAGI. The CDR3 nucleotides are TGTGCCAGCAGTTACTCGGGGGGGTGGAATGAAGCTTTCTTT. Protein product: CASSYSGGWNEAFF.

The chain uses TRBV9 and TRBJ2-1, with a tentative D call TRBD2 (6 bases). The CDR3 has 15 residues. Germline V gives CDR1 SGDLS, CDR2 YYNGEE. V lost 0 bases, J lost 10 bases, and 17 bases lay in between. CDR3 sequence: CASSVEASPRGEQFF. The CDR3 nucleotides are TGTGCCAGCAGCGTAGAGGCTAGCCCACGGGGGGAGCAGTTCTTC. Full variable domain (remainder filled in from reference TRBV9 and TRBJ2-1): DSGVTQTPKHLITATGQRVTLRCSPRSGDLSVYWYQQSLDQGLQFLIQYYNGEERAKGNILERFSAQQFPDLHSELNLSSLELGDSALYFCASSVEASPRGEQFFGPGTRLTVL.

The chain combines TRBV11-2 with TRBJ2-7; D is undetermined. The CDR3 consists of 14 residues. CDR1 and CDR2 from the germline V gene are SGHAT and FQNNGV. The germline V and J ends were trimmed by 2 bases and 4 bases, with 12 bases remaining between them. CDR3 DNA: TGTGCCAGCAGCTTAAACCCCTTCGGGTACGAGCAGTACTTC. Translating gives CASSLNPFGYEQYF.

The chain recombines TRBV6-1 with TRBJ1-2; 8 bases map to TRBD1. The CDR3 has 15 residues. The J segment lost 2 bases and the V segment lost 6 bases, leaving 8 bases of the junction unmatched. Germline V gives CDR1 MNHNS, CDR2 SASEGT. CDR3 protein: CASSPTGDNNYGYTF. CDR3 DNA sequence: TGTGCCAGCAGCCCGACAGGGGACAACAACTATGGCTACACCTTC.

J is TRBJ2-1 and V is TRBV4-1, with 7 bases lining up with TRBD2. This CDR3 is 17 amino acids long. V shed 2 bases, J shed 5 bases, and the junction held 12 bases outside the gene matches. CDR1 is MGHRA, CDR2 YSYEKL, per germline. CDR3 nucleotides: TGCGCCAGCAGCCAATTAGGAGCGGGGCCATACGACAATGAGCAGTTCTTC. Translating it yields CASSQLGAGPYDNEQFF.

The rearrangement links TRBV20-1 to TRBJ1-2; unclear D gene. Trimming pared 3 bases from V and 0 bases from J, leaving 11 bases between. Looked up from germline, CDR1 is DFQATT and CDR2 is SNEGSKA (reference sequence). The CDR3 extends over 14 amino acids. CDR3 in amino acids: CSARSEPPNYGYTF. In DNA, the CDR3 is TGCAGTGCTAGGTCCGAGCCCCCTAACTATGGCTACACCTTC.

This chain uses TRBV6-1 with TRBJ1-5; D is possibly TRBD1 (5 bases). Deletions cut 0 bases from V and 7 bases from J, with 10 bases between. There are 14 residues in the CDR3. From germline, CDR1 is MNHNS and CDR2 SASEGT. The CDR3: CASSEAGTVQPQHF. CDR3 nucleotides: TGTGCCAGCAGTGAAGCGGGGACGGTCCAGCCCCAGCATTTT.

The chain uses TRBV9 and TRBJ2-3; the match to TRBD2 covers 8 bases. The CDR3 loop spans 15 amino acids. Germline CDR1 is SGDLS and CDR2 is YYNGEE. The junction had 5 bases not matched to a gene; V was cut back by 1 base and J by 4 bases. The CDR3 DNA reads as TGTGCCAGCAGCGTACTGAGCGGGAGTGCAGATACGCAGTATTTT. It translates to CASSVLSGSADTQYF.